This is a list of T cell receptor beta chains from one sample in a study of OX40 agonist ivuxolimab in advanced cancers. TCRdb keeps only in-frame clones here, not all; method: immunoSEQ multiplex PCR. Here the sample spans tens of thousands of clones, roughly 80% being singletons. Source: CD4+ or CD8+ T cells sorted from blood, taken in a trial of the OX40 agonist ivuxolimab. The receptors come from an adult with an advanced solid tumor such as melanoma, head and neck, liver or kidney cancer. Both conserved end residues are part of each CDR3. A D gene is named only where the DNA matches it firmly. Size is omitted from some rows. Given values are once, few, many or a class for expanded clones.

clone size,V gene,J gene,D gene,CDR3 protein,CDR3 DNA
NA,TRBV6-1,TRBJ1-6,NA,CASDLGEYNSPLHF,TGTGCCAGCGACTTGGGGGAGTATAATTCACCCCTCCACTTT
NA,TRBV9,TRBJ1-3,NA,CASSVHDRSSGNTIYF,TGTGCCAGCAGCGTTCACGACAGGAGCTCTGGAAACACCATATATTTT
NA,TRBV7-2,TRBJ2-7,TRBD2,CASSFLAGDKQYF,TGTGCCAGCAGCTTCCTAGCGGGGGACAAGCAGTACTTC
NA,TRBV1,TRBJ2-7,NA,CTSSQDFSREQYF,TGCACCAGCAGCCAAGATTTCTCGAGAGAGCAGTACTTC
few,TRBV2,TRBJ2-7,TRBD2,CASSVGRGGRYEQYF,TGTGCCAGCAGTGTCGGGCGGGGGGGTCGGTACGAGCAGTACTTC
NA,TRBV18,TRBJ2-3,TRBD2,CASSPPRGGGADTQYF,TGTGCCAGCTCACCACCGCGCGGGGGGGGTGCGGATACGCAGTATTTT
once,TRBV30,TRBJ1-3,NA,CAWSVEGPGNTIYF,TGTGCCTGGAGTGTAGAGGGGCCTGGAAACACCATATATTTT
NA,TRBV5-1,TRBJ2-6,NA,CASSGLDTESGANVLTF,TGCGCCAGCAGTGGCCTTGATACAGAATCTGGGGCCAACGTCCTGACTTTC
NA,TRBV7-3,TRBJ2-1,NA,CASSLTVVWPYNEQFF,TGTGCCAGCAGCTTAACGGTGGTTTGGCCTTACAATGAGCAGTTCTTC
NA,TRBV5-1,TRBJ2-6,TRBD1,CASDRESFSGANVLTF,TGCGCCAGCGACAGGGAGAGCTTCTCTGGGGCCAACGTCCTGACTTTC
NA,TRBV5-1,TRBJ2-3,TRBD2,CASSARGVTDTQYF,TGCGCCAGCAGCGCCCGGGGGGTCACAGATACGCAGTATTTT
once,TRBV4-2,TRBJ2-2,NA,CASSQEGHSANTGELFF,TGTGCCAGCAGCCAAGAGGGACACTCAGCGAACACCGGGGAGCTGTTTTTT
NA,TRBV9,TRBJ1-3,NA,CASSVVGVPGNTIYF,TGTGCCAGCAGCGTAGTCGGGGTTCCTGGAAACACCATATATTTT
once,TRBV19,TRBJ2-6,NA,CASSIGGEAGANVLTF,TGTGCCAGTAGTATAGGAGGGGAGGCTGGGGCCAACGTCCTGACTTTC
NA,TRBV29-1,TRBJ1-3,NA,CSVTLRDGLPTIYF,TGCAGCGTCACTCTCCGGGACGGATTGCCCACCATATATTTT
NA,TRBV18,TRBJ1-1,NA,CASSKNLLDRNTEAFF,TGTGCCAGCTCAAAGAATCTTTTGGACAGGAACACTGAAGCTTTCTTT
NA,TRBV6-1,TRBJ1-2,NA,CASSSQGGYGYTF,TGTGCCAGCAGTTCACAGGGCGGCTATGGCTACACCTTC
NA,TRBV4-2,TRBJ1-3,NA,CASSQDLTDSGNTIYF,TGTGCCAGCAGCCAAGATTTGACAGACTCTGGAAACACCATATATTTT
NA,TRBV28,TRBJ1-6,NA,CASSLSSRNSPLHF,TGTGCCAGCAGCCTGAGCAGCAGGAATTCACCCCTCCACTTT
NA,TRBV6-5,TRBJ1-1,NA,CASSSRYEAFF,TGTGCCAGCAGTTCAAGGTATGAAGCTTTCTTT
NA,TRBV4-3,TRBJ2-7,TRBD2,CASSQGLRGGLYEQYF,TGCGCCAGCAGCCAAGGATTACGGGGGGGCCTCTACGAGCAGTACTTC
NA,TRBV5-1,TRBJ2-1,TRBD2,CASGSGLAAGQNEQFF,TGCGCCAGCGGGTCGGGACTAGCCGCGGGGCAGAATGAGCAGTTCTTC
few,TRBV7-9,TRBJ1-2,TRBD1,CASSKGQGDYGYTF,TGTGCCAGCAGCAAAGGACAGGGGGACTATGGCTACACCTTC
NA,TRBV5-5,TRBJ2-2,NA,CASSQNLGTGELFF,TGTGCCAGCAGCCAGAACCTGGGGACCGGGGAGCTGTTTTTT
NA,TRBV9,TRBJ2-7,TRBD2,CASSLAGAVGDEQYF,TGTGCCAGCAGCTTGGCGGGAGCGGTAGGAGACGAGCAGTACTTC
once,TRBV5-1,TRBJ1-3,NA,CASSLDTRGNTIYF,TGCGCCAGCAGCTTGGATACCAGGGGAAACACCATATATTTT
few,TRBV9,TRBJ2-5,NA,CASSAWAAETQYF,TGTGCCAGCAGCGCGTGGGCAGCCGAGACCCAGTACTTC
NA,TRBV19,TRBJ2-1,NA,CASSIRPEWEQFF,TGTGCCAGTAGTATCCGGCCGGAATGGGAGCAGTTCTTC
few,TRBV5-5,TRBJ1-5,NA,CASCREVGNQPQHF,TGTGCCAGCTGTCGCGAGGTGGGCAATCAGCCCCAGCATTTT
NA,TRBV5-5,TRBJ1-2,NA,CASSLAFSGGYTF,TGTGCCAGCAGCTTGGCATTCAGTGGTGGCTACACCTTC
NA,TRBV7-7,TRBJ1-1,TRBD1,CASSPRQGALTEAFF,TGTGCTAGCAGCCCCAGACAGGGGGCGCTCACTGAAGCTTTCTTT
once,TRBV5-1,TRBJ1-3,NA,CASSESTGFSGNTIYF,TGCGCCAGCAGCGAAAGTACAGGATTCTCTGGAAACACCATATATTTT
NA,TRBV7-9,TRBJ2-7,TRBD2,CASSPRGRLSVEQYF,TGTGCCAGCAGCCCGCGGGGGAGGTTGAGTGTGGAGCAGTACTTC
NA,TRBV19,TRBJ1-1,NA,CASRNTTRNTEAFF,TGTGCCAGTAGGAACACAACAAGGAACACTGAAGCTTTCTTT
NA,TRBV28,TRBJ1-2,NA,CASTSPISEGYTF,TGTGCCAGCACCTCCCCTATTAGCGAGGGCTACACCTTC
NA,TRBV29-1,TRBJ2-5,TRBD2,CSTSGGTVPQETQYF,TGCAGCACCAGCGGGGGGACCGTACCGCAAGAGACCCAGTACTTC
NA,TRBV7-6,TRBJ2-5,TRBD1,CASSFNTGVWETQYF,TGTGCCAGCAGCTTTAATACAGGGGTTTGGGAGACCCAGTACTTC
NA,TRBV4-1,TRBJ2-7,TRBD1,CASSQDRGQGARISSYEQYF,TGCGCCAGCAGCCAAGATCGAGGGCAGGGGGCTCGAATAAGCTCCTACGAGCAGTACTTC
NA,TRBV7-9,TRBJ2-5,NA,CASSGETQYF,TGTGCCAGCAGCGGTGAGACCCAGTACTTC
NA,TRBV27,TRBJ2-7,TRBD1,CASGSYGRGSHEQYF,TGTGCCAGCGGGTCTTACGGCAGGGGGTCCCACGAGCAGTACTTC
NA,TRBV5-6,TRBJ1-5,TRBD1,CASSKTGINQPQHF,TGTGCCAGCAGCAAGACAGGGATCAATCAGCCCCAGCATTTT
NA,TRBV7-2,TRBJ2-3,TRBD2,CASSLVAGGTDTQYF,TGTGCCAGCAGCTTAGTCGCGGGGGGGACAGATACGCAGTATTTT
NA,TRBV11-3,TRBJ2-1,NA,CASSQPWGAKGNEQFF,TGTGCCAGCAGCCAACCCTGGGGGGCTAAGGGGAATGAGCAGTTCTTC
NA,TRBV9,TRBJ2-5,TRBD1,CASSVEGQETQYF,TGTGCCAGCAGCGTAGAGGGACAGGAGACCCAGTACTTC
NA,TRBV28,TRBJ1-2,NA,CASTTANYGYTF,TGTGCCAGCACTACCGCAAACTATGGCTACACCTTC
few,TRBV7-2,TRBJ2-1,TRBD2,CASSFSGASSYNEQFF,TGTGCCAGCAGTTTTAGCGGGGCAAGCTCCTACAATGAGCAGTTCTTC
NA,TRBV11-2,TRBJ1-4,NA,CASSLDRVNEKLFF,TGTGCCAGCAGCTTAGATCGTGTTAATGAAAAACTGTTTTTT
NA,TRBV2,TRBJ1-3,TRBD1,CASSWTGISGNTIYF,TGTGCCAGCAGTTGGACAGGTATCTCTGGAAACACCATATATTTT
NA,TRBV18,TRBJ1-1,NA,CASSTGGGSEAFF,TGTGCCAGCTCAACTGGGGGGGGCTCTGAAGCTTTCTTT
NA,TRBV6-4,TRBJ2-2,TRBD1,CASSAGQGQNTGELFF,TGTGCCAGCAGTGCGGGACAGGGGCAAAACACCGGGGAGCTGTTTTTT
NA,TRBV10-2,TRBJ2-7,NA,CASSERQAAYEQYF,TGCGCCAGCAGTGAGCGTCAAGCTGCCTACGAGCAGTACTTC
once,TRBV28,TRBJ2-7,NA,CASSLSRDEQYF,TGTGCCAGCAGTTTGAGCAGGGACGAGCAGTACTTC
NA,TRBV5-4,TRBJ2-2,NA,CASSLFEQHGELFF,TGTGCCAGCAGCTTGTTTGAACAGCACGGGGAGCTGTTTTTT